This section outlines one TCR beta chain sequence together with its context. No antigen is known for it. This sample stems from a study of cytomegalovirus exposure and HLA in healthy donors. Study outcomes and limitations: In a later analysis, TCR beta V- and J-gene trimming showed a link to a missense DCLRE1C variant.

The CDR3 consists of 17 residues. CDR1 SGHDN and CDR2 FVKESK come from the germline V gene. The V gene end was trimmed by 1 base and the J gene end by 2 bases; junction bases not matched to a gene: 10. Among the donors, all were healthy bone marrow donors. The PCR was carried out with 60 Vbeta primers and 13 Jbeta primers. Study processing details: Among the unique TCR beta chains that a later analysis counted, about 84 million in all, roughly 9.9 million were shared. Profiling relied on immunoSEQ multiplex PCR, and the TCRdb table lists in-frame clones only, not all of them. V and J calls and clone size come straight from that table; D and trimming were deduced from the DNA. The sample has some 150,000 clones, roughly 74% seen once.

What was sequenced was PBMCs. The origin of this receptor is a man aged 35 to 55 in good health and CMV-seronegative. The chain uses TRBV14 and TRBJ2-7; 8 bases match TRBD2. CDR3 sequence reads: CASSQARLLRGAYEQYF. The CDR3 DNA follows: TGTGCCAGCAGCCAAGCGCGCCTCTTGCGGGGGGCCTACGAGCAGTACTTC.